This TCR beta chain was retrieved from a study of post-analysis software for immune sequencing data (dated by TCRdb to 2014 to 2015). Turning to the overall study: Disease courses on record covered relapsing-remitting, secondary progressive and progressive-relapsing multiple sclerosis, though some patients had no subtype annotation. The patient repertoires were set against eleven to twelve previously published healthy control repertoires from donors whose ages ranged from roughly 6 to 25 years. A subset of samples was prepared in parallel using single-end sample barcoding, then pooled and co-amplified after Illumina adapter ligation. Overall study outcomes, separate from this receptor: When samples were clustered directly using the F measure, samples prepared in the same batch co-clustered strongly, which prompted a batch-effect correction. Significantly lower normalized Chao1 diversity was found in multiple sclerosis patients than in controls, suggesting substantial peripheral T-cell clonal expansion. The multiple sclerosis patient group was slightly younger than the control group.

To demonstrate the VDJtools post-analysis software, the study profiled TCR beta repertoires from the peripheral blood of under 15 young patients with multiple sclerosis. The multiple sclerosis patients were children and adolescents ranging in age from 6 to 15 years. This clonotype was seen a few times. What this receptor recognizes is not known. No qualities accompany the bases; no much larger clone lies one base away. The library was obtained by PCR. Sequencing relied on an Illumina HiSeq 2500. To reduce PCR and sequencing biases, unique molecular identifiers were built into the TCR beta cDNA libraries. Roughly 0.5 million cDNA molecules were obtained per 1 to 10 million input T cells, so each molecule approximated one T cell. The patient libraries were prepared and sequenced using the same protocol as the earlier healthy control dataset. Samples belonging to the same batch were prepared together, multiplexed and sequenced on a shared HiSeq lane. The authors processed their data as follows. MIGEC handled the raw barcoded reads, throwing out single-read molecular identifier groups before consensus assembly and CDR3 extraction. VDJtools was used for post-analysis of the clonotype tables, and diversity was normalized by down-sampling every dataset to the size of the smallest sample. In repertoire overlap clustering, CDR3 amino acid sequences, but not nucleotide sequences, were matched to correct batch-related cross-sample contamination. TCRdb cleaned the public reads at Q25 with fastp, built clones with MiXCR and kept in-frame beta chains. CDR3 protein sequences are deduplicated, and each keeps its most common genes and DNA. The V and J calls, along with clone size, are taken from TCRdb and not from the paper's own processing. This sample has some 800,000 distinct CDR3 sequences in its table, and 35% to 55% of those were observed once. The ten top clones hold over 4.5% of the sample.

The sample taken for sequencing was blood. The sequence came from a girl between 10 and 17 years old with multiple sclerosis.

The nucleotide sequence reads TGCAGTGCCACGGGACTAGCGGGAGTCGAGCAGTACTTC. It codes for CSATGLAGVEQYF. The chain joins TRBV20-1 to TRBJ2-7; 14 nucleotides in the junction match TRBD2. From the cysteine up to the phenylalanine, the CDR3 has a length of 13 residues. The sequence is cut down to CDR3 DNA, 39 bases in frame from base 1. Relative to germline, V is missing 6 bases and J is missing 6 bases, with 4 bases of the junction outside any gene match. CDR1 and CDR2 are read off the germline V gene (reference sequence) as DFQATT and SNEGSKA.